This TCR beta chain was observed in a study of T cell responses to AZD1222 COVID-19 vaccine. Overall study findings and caveats: A rise in Spike-specific TCR breadth and depth followed two AZD1222 doses. A reported finding is that nearly half of spike-specific TCRs target unmutated variant regions.

This table comes from immunoSEQ multiplex PCR, and its TCRdb copy is limited to in-frame clones, with some not included. Here the sample spans 150,000 to 200,000 clones, around nine tenths being singletons. With respect to this clone: Its specificity is not known.

The sequence was obtained from an adult who received the AZD1222 COVID-19 vaccine. The sample was peripheral blood, taken 28 days after the second AZD1222 dose.

Here the CDR3 DNA reads TGTGCCAGCAGCGGCCTAGCGGGAGGCGCCACCGGGGAGCTGTTTTTT. Translation: CASSGLAGGATGELFF. This chain uses TRBV9 with TRBJ2-2; 11 bases match TRBD2. V was clipped by 3 bases and J by 4 bases; unmatched bases: 5. The CDR3 has 16 amino acids. Looked up from germline, CDR1 is SGDLS and CDR2 is YYNGEE.